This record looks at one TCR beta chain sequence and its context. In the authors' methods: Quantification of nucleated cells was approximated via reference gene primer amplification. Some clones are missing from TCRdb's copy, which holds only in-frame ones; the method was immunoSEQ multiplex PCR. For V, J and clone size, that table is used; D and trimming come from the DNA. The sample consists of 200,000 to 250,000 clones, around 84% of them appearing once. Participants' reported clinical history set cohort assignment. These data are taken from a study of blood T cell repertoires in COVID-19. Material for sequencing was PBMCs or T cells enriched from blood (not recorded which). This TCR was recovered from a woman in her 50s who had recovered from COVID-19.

The CDR3 here is CASSFSGPNEQFF. The CDR3 DNA reads TGTGCCAGCAGTTTTAGCGGACCTAATGAGCAGTTCTTC. The V and J genes are TRBV11-3 and TRBJ2-1; D is perhaps TRBD2 (6 bases). CDR3 length: 13 residues. Germline-derived CDR1 and CDR2 are SGHNT and YENEEA. V lost 6 bases and J 7 bases, leaving 13 bases between the germline ends.